This entry lists 32 T cell receptor beta chains sequenced from one sample in a study of shared clonotypes between healthy human individuals. Naive CD8 cells were CD45RO-negative, positively selected for CCR7, excluding terminally differentiated effector memory CD45RA+ cells. TCRdb's table, derived via immunoSEQ multiplex PCR, lists solely in-frame clones and lacks some. The sample holds about 700,000 clones; roughly 94% are singletons and the top ten take 24%. Sequencing was carried out using naive CD8+ T cells sorted from blood. These TCRs come from a man aged 25 to 40 in good health.

The chain is built from TRBV6-5 and TRBJ2-2; 8 positions agree with TRBD2. V lost 7 bases, J lost 6 bases, and 10 bases stayed unmatched. This CDR3 comprises 15 residues. Germline loops: CDR1 MNHEY, CDR2 SVGAGI. The chain's CDR3 is CASTPPLRGAGELFF. In nucleotides, the CDR3 is TGTGCCAGCACCCCTCCTTTGCGGGGGGCCGGGGAGCTGTTTTTT.

This clone was recorded only once. The chain has TRBV5-1 and TRBJ2-5; 12 bases are shared with TRBD2. The germline gives CDR1 SGHRS, CDR2 YFSETQ. The CDR3 is 16 residues long. V was clipped by 1 base and J by 5 bases; unmatched bases: 6. The CDR3 region is CASSLSVGTSGETQYF. CDR3 nucleotide sequence: TGCGCCAGCAGCTTGAGCGTGGGGACTAGCGGGGAGACCCAGTACTTC.

V usage is TRBV29-1 and J usage is TRBJ2-2; D is perhaps TRBD1 (5 bases). Trimming pared 5 bases from V and 0 bases from J, leaving 13 bases between. Per the germline V gene, CDR1 is SQVTM and CDR2 is ANQGSEA. The CDR3 sequence is 15 residues long. This chain's CDR3 is CSVRGPTTNTGELFF. The CDR3 nucleotides read TGCAGCGTTAGGGGTCCTACGACGAACACCGGGGAGCTGTTTTTT.

The chain employs TRBV6-1 and TRBJ2-1, with D maybe TRBD2 (6 bases). CDR1 MNHNS and CDR2 SASEGT come from the germline V gene. Trimming pared 6 bases from V and 8 bases from J, leaving 17 bases between. CDR3 length: 14 amino acids. CDR3: CASRSGLDWYEQFF. The DNA of the CDR3 is TGTGCCAGCAGGTCGGGACTGGACTGGTATGAGCAGTTCTTC.

The chain has TRBV10-3 and TRBJ2-5; no definite D call. The germline V gene encodes CDR1 ENHRY and CDR2 SYGVKD. This CDR3 has 13 residues. The ends were cut back, 11 bases at V and 6 bases at J, with 19 bases in the middle. The CDR3, as DNA: TGTGCCGCGCAGCCTACTGAGGAGAAGACCCAGTACTTC. Amino acids: CAAQPTEEKTQYF.

This chain links TRBV6-1 with TRBJ2-2, with 7 bases identical to TRBD1. There are 15 residues in the CDR3. In germline, CDR1 is MNHNS, CDR2 SASEGT. V lost 2 bases and J lost 6; bases outside the gene matches: 6. As DNA, the CDR3 is TGTGCCAGCAGTGAATGGCACAGGGGACCCGGGGAGCTGTTTTTT. Amino acid sequence: CASSEWHRGPGELFF.

V and J are TRBV2 and TRBJ1-1; the D is unclear. Germline V lookup: CDR1 SNHLY, CDR2 FYNNEI. The CDR3 contains 14 residues. Trimming removed 3 bases at V and 1 base at J, with 9 bases between. For the CDR3, the DNA is TGTGCCAGCAGTGATCCGGAGGAGAACACTGAAGCTTTCTTT. Amino acids: CASSDPEENTEAFF. Looking up the rest from reference TRBV2 and TRBJ1-1 gives the full variable domain: EPEVTQTPSHQVTQMGQEVILRCVPISNHLYFYWYRQILGQKVEFLVSFYNNEISEKSEIFDDQFSVERPDGSNFTLKIRSTKLEDSAMYFCASSDPEENTEAFFGQGTRLTVV.

This chain links TRBV5-1 with TRBJ2-7, with 7 bases that match TRBD1. The junction had 11 bases not matched to a gene; V was cut back by 2 bases and J by 6 bases. This CDR3 has 15 residues. In germline, CDR1 is SGHRS, CDR2 YFSETQ. Here the CDR3 reads CASSLNRDSLSEQYF. In DNA form, the CDR3 reads TGCGCCAGCAGCTTAAACCGGGACAGTTTATCCGAGCAGTACTTC.

J is TRBJ2-7 and V is TRBV10-2; D tentatively reads TRBD1 or TRBD2 (6 bases each). With 6 bases removed from V and 0 bases from J, the gap between germline ends came to 15 bases. The CDR3 has 15 amino acids. Germline V lookup: CDR1 WSHSY, CDR2 SAAADI. For the CDR3, the DNA is TGCGCCAGCAGCCTGGGGCGGGACAACTCCTACGAGCAGTACTTC. It specifies CASSLGRDNSYEQYF.

Notes on this clone: In the same sample, other DNA sequences code for this CDR3. The chain carries TRBV27 and TRBJ2-1; D gene ambiguous. This CDR3 is built from 12 residues. Trimming shortened V by 1 base and J by 6 bases, and 4 bases separated the two germline ends. Germline V CDR1 and CDR2: MNHEY, SMNVEV (reference sequence). This CDR3 reads CASSLWGNEQFF. CDR3 DNA: TGTGCCAGCAGTTTATGGGGCAATGAGCAGTTCTTC.

The V gene is TRBV5-5, the J gene TRBJ2-7; no reliable D call. This CDR3 has 15 amino acids. Germline V gene lookup returns CDR1 SGHKS and CDR2 YYEKEE (reference sequence). The V end was cut by 2 bases, the J end by 3 bases, with 15 bases between. This chain's CDR3 is CASSLGPEDHYEQYF. CDR3 sequence (DNA): TGTGCCAGCAGCTTAGGACCCGAAGACCACTACGAGCAGTACTTC.

V gene TRBV5-5 combines with J gene TRBJ2-1, with D perhaps assigned TRBD1 or TRBD2 (5 bases each). Germline V gene data show CDR1 as SGHKS and CDR2 as YYEKEE (reference sequence). The V end lost 0 bases, the J end lost 9 bases, and 10 bases lay between the germline ends. CDR3 length: 13 residues. The DNA of the CDR3 is TGTGCCAGCAGCTTGGTCACGGGGCCTGAGCAGTTCTTC. It codes for CASSLVTGPEQFF.

The gene calls are TRBV28 and TRBJ2-2; no firm D call. Germline V CDR1 and CDR2: MDHEN, SYDVKM. With 5 bases removed from V and 8 bases from J, the gap between germline ends came to 12 bases. This CDR3 is built from 13 residues. The DNA for the CDR3 is TGTGCCAGCAGTCCTAGTCCAAAGGGGGAGCTGTTTTTT. This translates into CASSPSPKGELFF.

The rearrangement joins TRBV27 to TRBJ2-3, with TRBD2 identical over 7 bases. Germline V gene data show CDR1 as MNHEY and CDR2 as SMNVEV (reference sequence). The CDR3 is 16 residues long. The V gene end was trimmed by 2 bases and the J gene end by 3 bases; junction bases not matched to a gene: 8. CDR3 in DNA: TGTGCCAGCAGTTTACTTCTAGCGGAACGGACAGATACGCAGTATTTT. This gives the protein CASSLLLAERTDTQYF.

The rearrangement uses TRBV6-6 and TRBJ2-1; a weak D match, TRBD2 (6 bases). The germline gives CDR1 MNHNY, CDR2 SVGAGI (reference sequence). The length of the CDR3 is 14 residues. Trimming took off 2 bases at V and 6 bases at J, with 11 bases between the two ends. The CDR3 DNA reads as TGTGCCAGCAGTTACCCCCCGGGACTCAATGAGCAGTTCTTC. Translation: CASSYPPGLNEQFF.

The chain couples TRBV29-1 to TRBJ2-2; 9 nucleotides align to TRBD1. This CDR3 region has 13 residues. The J segment lost 5 bases and the V segment lost 7 bases, leaving 5 bases of the junction unmatched. Germline V gene data show CDR1 as SQVTM and CDR2 as ANQGSEA. As DNA, the CDR3 is TGCAGCGCCGGACAGGGGAGGACCGGGGAGCTGTTTTTT. It codes for CSAGQGRTGELFF.

The chain employs TRBV11-2 and TRBJ2-7; 7 bases are a match to TRBD2. V was pared by 2 bases and J by 0 bases, with 10 bases of the junction left unmatched. The CDR3 extends over 17 amino acids. From germline, CDR1 is SGHAT and CDR2 FQNNGV. Written as DNA, the CDR3 is TGTGCCAGCAGCTTATGGGGAGGGAATCGCCTCTCCTACGAGCAGTACTTC. Translation gives CASSLWGGNRLSYEQYF.

In its sample, this clone was seen once. At one end, the junction sequence differs from germline, possibly due to a read error. This chain links TRBV10-2 with TRBJ2-3; D is perhaps TRBD1 or TRBD2 (5 bases each). The CDR3 contains 15 residues. Germline CDR1 and CDR2: WSHSY and SAAADI. The CDR3 here is CASRESGTITDTQYF. As DNA, the CDR3 is TGCGCCAGCAGAGAGTCCGGGACCATAACAGATACGCAGTATTTT.

The V gene is TRBV19, the J gene TRBJ1-5, with 10 bases matching TRBD1. Germline V gene lookup returns CDR1 LNHDA and CDR2 SQIVND (reference sequence). The J segment lost 6 bases and the V segment lost 7 bases, leaving 3 bases of the junction unmatched. The CDR3 is 13 amino acids. CDR3 coding DNA: TGTGCCAGTACCGGACAGGGGGGTCAGCCCCAGCATTTT. It codes for CASTGQGGQPQHF.

The V and J genes are TRBV7-6 and TRBJ1-2, with D maybe TRBD1 (5 bases). With 5 bases removed from V and 5 bases from J, the gap between germline ends came to 18 bases. The CDR3 is 15 residues long. Germline V gives CDR1 SGHVS, CDR2 FNYEAQ. CDR3 amino acids: CASSPPGDQGYGYTF. CDR3 sequence (DNA): TGTGCCAGCAGCCCCCCGGGTGACCAGGGATATGGCTACACCTTC.

CDR3 sequence reads: CAWSVKGQGFNEQYF. The CDR3 DNA sequence: TGTGCCTGGAGTGTAAAGGGACAGGGGTTCAACGAGCAGTACTTC. V is TRBV30 and J is TRBJ2-7, with TRBD1 identical over 10 bases. The CDR3 length is 15 residues. The junction had 7 bases not matched to a gene; V was cut back by 0 bases and J by 5 bases. Germline CDR1 GTSNPN, CDR2 SVGIG (reference sequence).

The CDR3 loop is CASSYYGTDTSTDTQYF. CDR3 bases: TGTGCCAGCAGCTATTACGGGACAGATACTAGCACAGATACGCAGTATTTT. This rearrangement joins TRBV14 to TRBJ2-3, with 7 bases that match TRBD1. Germline loops: CDR1 SGHDN, CDR2 FVKESK. This CDR3 has 17 amino acids. V lost 5 bases and J lost 0; bases outside the gene matches: 11.

The chain employs TRBV7-6 and TRBJ2-7; 8 bases match TRBD1. From germline, CDR1 is SGHVS and CDR2 FNYEAQ. There are 14 residues in the CDR3. V trimming: 4 bases; J trimming: 2 bases; junction bases outside the gene matches: 4. CDR3 amino acids: CASSSNRGAYEQYF. The CDR3 DNA follows: TGTGCCAGCAGCTCGAACAGGGGGGCCTACGAGCAGTACTTC.

The genes are TRBV7-2 and TRBJ2-2; TRBD2 matches 8 bases. Trimming cost V 5 bases and J 5 bases; bases outside gene matches: 13. CDR1 SGHTA and CDR2 FQGNSA come from the germline V gene. The CDR3 is 17 amino acids. Here the CDR3 DNA reads TGTGCCAGCAGCCCAAATCCCGGCGGGAGGTTTACCGGGGAGCTGTTTTTT. This translates into CASSPNPGGRFTGELFF. The full variable domain, with the rest looked up from reference TRBV7-2 and TRBJ2-2, is GAGVSQSPSNKVTEKGKDVELRCDPISGHTALYWYRQSLGQGLEFLIYFQGNSAPDKSGLPSDRFSAERTGGSVSTLTIQRTQQEDSAVYLCASSPNPGGRFTGELFFGEGSRLTVL.

The chain uses TRBV9 and TRBJ2-1; 15 positions match TRBD2. From germline, CDR1 is SGDLS and CDR2 YYNGEE. V was clipped by 4 bases and J by 3 bases; unmatched bases: 8. The CDR3 extends over 18 amino acids. CDR3 in amino acids: CASSPPWTSGRGYNEQFF. The CDR3 DNA follows: TGTGCCAGCAGCCCCCCCTGGACTAGCGGGAGGGGCTACAATGAGCAGTTCTTC.

The chain carries TRBV27 and TRBJ2-1, with 8 bases lining up with TRBD2. Germline-derived CDR1 and CDR2 are MNHEY and SMNVEV (reference sequence). The CDR3 runs to 14 residues. V was clipped by 10 bases and J by 3 bases; unmatched bases: 8. In nucleotides, the CDR3 is TGTGCCACAGGGGCGGCGGGAGGCTACAATGAGCAGTTCTTC. It yields the protein CATGAAGGYNEQFF.

This clone turned up a few times. J is TRBJ2-1 and V is TRBV4-3; 11 bases are a match to TRBD2. This CDR3 is 16 amino acids long. Germline V CDR1 and CDR2: LGHNA, YSLEER. Trimming took 4 bases from V and 3 from J; bases not matched to a gene: 5. The CDR3 sequence is CASSLGTSGLYNEQFF. The CDR3 nucleotides read TGCGCCAGCAGCCTAGGGACTAGCGGACTCTACAATGAGCAGTTCTTC.

This chain connects TRBV29-1 to TRBJ2-7; D remains ambiguous. This CDR3 has 11 residues. V dropped 3 bases and J dropped 4 bases, with 7 bases sitting between them. Germline values: CDR1 SQVTM, CDR2 ANQGSEA. CDR3 nucleotides: TGCAGCGTTGAGGATAGGTACGAGCAGTACTTC. It yields the protein CSVEDRYEQYF.

This sequence joins TRBV28 and TRBJ2-5; no definite D call. This CDR3 spans 16 amino acids. Germline lookup yields CDR1 MDHEN and CDR2 SYDVKM. Trimming removed 5 bases at V and 0 bases at J, with 16 bases between. This CDR3 is CASSRALTLNQETQYF. The CDR3 DNA reads TGTGCCAGCAGTCGAGCCCTAACACTAAACCAAGAGACCCAGTACTTC.

V is TRBV5-1 and J is TRBJ1-6; unclear D gene. Trimming stripped 0 bases from V and 5 bases from J, with 0 bases between. The CDR3 extends over 12 amino acids. Germline loops: CDR1 SGHRS, CDR2 YFSETQ. The CDR3 reads CASSLDNSPLHF. The CDR3 nucleotides read TGCGCCAGCAGCTTGGATAATTCACCCCTCCACTTT. Full variable domain (outside the CDR3, taken from reference TRBV5-1 and TRBJ1-6): KAGVTQTPRYLIKTRGQQVTLSCSPISGHRSVSWYQQTPGQGLQFLFEYFSETQRNKGNFPGRFSGRQFSNSRSEMNVSTLELGDSALYLCASSLDNSPLHFGNGTRLTVT.

The chain uses TRBV11-2 and TRBJ1-1, with 9 bases that match TRBD1. The CDR3 sequence is 16 residues long. Per germline, CDR1 SGHAT and CDR2 FQNNGV. Germline trimming cut 5 bases from V and 1 base from J; bases unmatched to any gene: 8. The CDR3 protein is CASSQIGTGPNTEAFF. Written as DNA, the CDR3 is TGTGCCAGCAGCCAGATAGGGACAGGGCCGAACACTGAAGCTTTCTTT.

The rearrangement joins TRBV27 to TRBJ2-3; D assignment may be TRBD1 or TRBD2 (6 bases each). CDR3 length: 16 residues. Germline assignment: CDR1 MNHEY and CDR2 SMNVEV (reference sequence). Trimming shortened V by 5 bases and J by 4 bases, and 19 bases separated the two germline ends. The CDR3 nucleotides read TGTGCCAGCAGTCCTAACGGGGGCTTAGAGGCAGATACGCAGTATTTT. As protein: CASSPNGGLEADTQYF.